Sequencing of this TCR beta chain was carried out in a study of blood T cells in healthy people across ages. Regarding the study as a whole: Researchers report that TCR beta diversity correlated strongly with naive T cell percentage. With unsorted PBMCs, a conclusive comparison of naive versus antigen-experienced cells was not possible.

With a J-beta primer mix and a sample-barcoded 5' primer, a second PCR ran about 7 to 11 cycles. Each TCR beta cDNA got a 12-nucleotide random molecular identifier. MiXCR was run by TCRdb on the 5' RACE reads, yielding one entry per CDR3 protein. Altogether over 1,300,000 distinct CDR3 sequences are present, approximately 59% being singletons, with the ten largest covering roughly 6.3%. As regards this clonotype: Its matching antigen is unknown.

Per the germline V gene, CDR1 is MNHNS and CDR2 is SASEGT. Trimming left V 2 bases short and J 3 bases short, with 22 bases between. The CDR3 spans 18 residues. The draw of peripheral blood yielded approximately 10 milliliters from each donor. The rearrangement links TRBV6-1 to TRBJ1-1; D not resolved. The sample was blood. The sequence came from a man younger than 35 in good health. The CDR3 DNA reads TGTGCCAGCAGTGAAATCCACCCCCTAGGGAACGGACACACTGAAGCTTTCTTT. Amino acid sequence: CASSEIHPLGNGHTEAFF.